This T cell receptor (beta chain) was found in a study of T cell repertoires in cytomegalovirus infection. Study summary: Shared public TCR beta signatures pointed to both CMV infection and a matching HLA type.

TCRdb re-analysed the reads in MiXCR, keeping a single row per CDR3 protein. Of more than 500,000 distinct CDR3 sequences in the sample, 15% to 20% were seen once. Germline V CDR1 and CDR2: SGHTA, FQGNSA. The V end lost 1 base, the J end lost 3 bases, and 10 bases lay between the germline ends. The CDR3 length is 14 residues. The chain joins TRBV7-2 to TRBJ2-7, with D possibly TRBD1 on 6 matching bases. The source of this sequence is a human donor in good health (CMV status not recorded). Some clones in this sample may be carry-over from other donors' samples. What was sequenced was CD8+ T cells from PBMCs. The CDR3: CASSLVTDSYEQYF. DNA of the CDR3: TGTGCCAGCAGCTTAGTTACGGACAGCTACGAGCAGTACTTC. Drawing the rest from reference TRBV7-2 and TRBJ2-7, the complete variable domain is GAGVSQSPSNKVTEKGKDVELRCDPISGHTALYWYRQSLGQGLEFLIYFQGNSAPDKSGLPSDRFSAERTGGSVSTLTIQRTQQEDSAVYLCASSLVTDSYEQYFGPGTRLTVT.